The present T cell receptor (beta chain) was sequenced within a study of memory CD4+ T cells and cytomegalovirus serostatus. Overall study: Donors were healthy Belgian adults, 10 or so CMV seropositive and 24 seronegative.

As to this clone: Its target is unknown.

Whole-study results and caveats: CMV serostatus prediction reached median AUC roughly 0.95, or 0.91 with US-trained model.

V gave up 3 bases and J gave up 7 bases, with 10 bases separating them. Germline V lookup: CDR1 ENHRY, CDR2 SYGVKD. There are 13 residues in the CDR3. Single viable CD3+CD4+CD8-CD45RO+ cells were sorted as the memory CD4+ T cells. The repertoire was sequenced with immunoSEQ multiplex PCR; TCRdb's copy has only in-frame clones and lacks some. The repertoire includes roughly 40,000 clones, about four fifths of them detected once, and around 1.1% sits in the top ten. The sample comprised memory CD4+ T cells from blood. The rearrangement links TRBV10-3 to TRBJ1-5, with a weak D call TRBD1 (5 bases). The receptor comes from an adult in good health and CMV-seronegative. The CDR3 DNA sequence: TGTGCCATCAGTGACGGGGGGAGCCAGCCCCAGCATTTT. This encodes CAISDGGSQPQHF.